The clone carrying this TCR beta chain was seen more than once but under ten times. Its antigen is as yet unknown. Library construction for TCR beta used iRepertoire HTBI primers and Arm-PCR of CDR3 regions. TCRdb redid the calling of the multiplex PCR reads with MiXCR, one entry per CDR3 protein. This table has around 450,000 distinct CDR3 sequences, about 22% appearing once. The sample comes from a study of regulatory T cells in long-lasting Graves disease. Study-wide findings and caveats: Whereas new patients shared roughly 910 public clonotypes, persistent patients shared more, at some 2,700.

Time point denoted: persistent/refractory GD, antithyroid drugs over 5 years with positive TRAb. From RNA extracted from PBMCs, the TCR library was made. One endocrinology department in Xi'an, China, was where patients came from. Losses at the gene ends were 1 base for V and 8 bases for J; bases not matched to a gene: 4. Germline V gene sequence: CDR1 GTSNPN, CDR2 SVGIG (reference sequence). This CDR3 region has 12 residues. The clonotype was recovered from a female donor with Graves disease. The source material was peripheral blood mononuclear cells (PBMCs), sampled when the disease was refractory, from a patient treated with antithyroid drugs. This chain links TRBV30 with TRBJ1-1; 7 nucleotides line up with TRBD1. As DNA, the CDR3 is TGTGCCTGGAGTGGGTTAGGGGGCGAAGCTTTCTTT. This translates into CAWSGLGGEAFF.